This T cell receptor beta chain was profiled in a study of blood T cell repertoires in COVID-19. Method: immunoSEQ multiplex PCR; TCRdb's copy keeps in-frame clones and lacks some. The sample carries a few hundred thousand clones, approximately 86% recorded once. V was pared by 4 bases and J by 1 base, with 4 bases of the junction left unmatched. The CDR3 contains 15 residues. The germline V gene has CDR1 SGHRS and CDR2 YFSETQ. This receptor was obtained from a man aged 55 to 70 with acute or convalescent COVID-19. The material sequenced was peripheral blood. The chain employs TRBV5-1 and TRBJ2-3, with TRBD1 matching over 9 bases. CDR3 in amino acids: CASSRDRVGTDTQYF. The CDR3 coding sequence is TGCGCCAGCAGCCGGGACAGGGTGGGCACAGATACGCAGTATTTT.